This TCR beta chain was recovered during a study of cytomegalovirus exposure and HLA in healthy donors. Study-level points and caveats: By HLA locus, TCR association rates varied in a later analysis, with DRB1 showing the most and HLA-C the fewest. There was a cluster of highly shared sequence variants that was likely a sequencing artifact. There were under 200 TCR beta chains listed as cytomegalovirus-associated. The authors later found HLA-associated TCR beta chains more clonally expanded than equally common others.

A multiplex PCR was run with 60 Vbeta primers and 13 Jbeta primers. Sequencing was performed with immunoSEQ multiplex PCR; in TCRdb, only in-frame clones are kept and a portion is missing. This sample's clone table lists about 200,000 clones. Points on this clone: What it recognizes is unknown.

This CDR3 spans 11 amino acids. The V gene's germline CDR1 is MNHNS and CDR2 SASEGT. V was trimmed by 5 bases and J by 12 bases, leaving 14 bases between them. This sequence joins TRBV6-1 and TRBJ2-7, with D unclear. The sequenced sample consisted of PBMCs. This sequence originates from a boy younger than 18 in good health and CMV-seronegative. The CDR3, as DNA: TGTGCCAGCAGTTTTGACTGGAAGCCGTACTTC. Its protein product is CASSFDWKPYF.